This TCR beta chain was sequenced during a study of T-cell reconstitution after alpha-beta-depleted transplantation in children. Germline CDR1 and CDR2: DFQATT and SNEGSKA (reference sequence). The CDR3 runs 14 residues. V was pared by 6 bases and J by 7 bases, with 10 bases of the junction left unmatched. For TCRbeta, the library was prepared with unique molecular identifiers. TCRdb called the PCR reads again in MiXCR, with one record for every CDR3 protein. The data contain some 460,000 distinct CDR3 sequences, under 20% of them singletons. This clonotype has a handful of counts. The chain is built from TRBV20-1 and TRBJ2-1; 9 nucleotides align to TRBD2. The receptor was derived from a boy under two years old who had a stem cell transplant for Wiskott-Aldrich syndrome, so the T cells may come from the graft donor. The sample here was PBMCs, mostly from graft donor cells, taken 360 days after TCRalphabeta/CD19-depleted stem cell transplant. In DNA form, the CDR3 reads TGCAGTGCCCGAGGGACTAGCAGGGCAAATGAGCAGTTCTTC. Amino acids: CSARGTSRANEQFF.